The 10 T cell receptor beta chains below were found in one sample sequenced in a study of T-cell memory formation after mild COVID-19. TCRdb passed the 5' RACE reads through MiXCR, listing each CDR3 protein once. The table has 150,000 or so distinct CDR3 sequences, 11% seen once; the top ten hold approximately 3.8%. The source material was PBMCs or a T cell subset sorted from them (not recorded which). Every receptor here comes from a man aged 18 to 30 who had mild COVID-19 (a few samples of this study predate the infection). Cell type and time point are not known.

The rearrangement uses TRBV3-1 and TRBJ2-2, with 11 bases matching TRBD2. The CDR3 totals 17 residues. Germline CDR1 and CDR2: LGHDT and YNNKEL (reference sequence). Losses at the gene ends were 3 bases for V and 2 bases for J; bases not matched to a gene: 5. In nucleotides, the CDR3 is TGTGCCAGCAGCCAGACCACTAGCGGGGGAAACACCGGGGAGCTGTTTTTT. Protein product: CASSQTTSGGNTGELFF. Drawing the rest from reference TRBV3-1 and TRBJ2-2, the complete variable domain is DTAVSQTPKYLVTQMGNDKSIKCEQNLGHDTMYWYKQDSKKFLKIMFSYNNKELIINETVPNRFSPKSPDKAHLNLHINSLELGDSAVYFCASSQTTSGGNTGELFFGEGSRLTVL.

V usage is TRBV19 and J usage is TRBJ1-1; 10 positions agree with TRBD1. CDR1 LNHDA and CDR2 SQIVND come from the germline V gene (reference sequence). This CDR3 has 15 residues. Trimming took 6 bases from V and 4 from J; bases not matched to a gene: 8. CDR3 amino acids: CASSSETGGGTEAFF. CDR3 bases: TGTGCCAGTAGCTCAGAGACAGGGGGCGGCACTGAAGCTTTCTTT.

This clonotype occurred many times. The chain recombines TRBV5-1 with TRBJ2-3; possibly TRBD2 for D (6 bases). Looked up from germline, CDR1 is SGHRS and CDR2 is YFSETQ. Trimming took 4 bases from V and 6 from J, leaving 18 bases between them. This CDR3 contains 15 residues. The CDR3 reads CASSIGLTRGDTQYF. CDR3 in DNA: TGCGCCAGCAGCATTGGTCTGACCCGGGGGGATACGCAGTATTTT.

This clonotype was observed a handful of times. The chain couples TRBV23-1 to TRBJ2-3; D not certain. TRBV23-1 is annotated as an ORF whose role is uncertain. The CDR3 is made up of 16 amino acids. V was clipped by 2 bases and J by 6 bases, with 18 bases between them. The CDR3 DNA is TGCGCCAGCAGTCAACCGAGCCATCAAGCCGTGGATACGCAGTATTTT. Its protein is CASSQPSHQAVDTQYF.

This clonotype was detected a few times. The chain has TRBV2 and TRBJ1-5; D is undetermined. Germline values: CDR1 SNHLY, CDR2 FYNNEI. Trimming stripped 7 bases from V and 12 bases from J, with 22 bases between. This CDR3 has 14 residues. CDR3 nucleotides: TGTGCCAGCATGAGTGGAATAACTGCTGGCTTCCAGCATTTT. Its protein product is CASMSGITAGFQHF.

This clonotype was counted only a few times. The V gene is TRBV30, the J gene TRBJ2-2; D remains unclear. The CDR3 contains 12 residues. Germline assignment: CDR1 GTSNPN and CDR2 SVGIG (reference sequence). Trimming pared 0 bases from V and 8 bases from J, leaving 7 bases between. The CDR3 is CAWSVWQGELFF. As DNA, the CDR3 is TGTGCCTGGAGTGTATGGCAAGGGGAGCTGTTTTTT.

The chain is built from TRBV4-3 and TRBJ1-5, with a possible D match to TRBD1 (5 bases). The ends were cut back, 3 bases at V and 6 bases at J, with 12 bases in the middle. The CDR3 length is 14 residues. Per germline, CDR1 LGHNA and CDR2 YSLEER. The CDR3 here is CASSQHSQGQPQHF. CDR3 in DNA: TGCGCCAGCAGCCAGCACTCCCAGGGTCAGCCCCAGCATTTT.

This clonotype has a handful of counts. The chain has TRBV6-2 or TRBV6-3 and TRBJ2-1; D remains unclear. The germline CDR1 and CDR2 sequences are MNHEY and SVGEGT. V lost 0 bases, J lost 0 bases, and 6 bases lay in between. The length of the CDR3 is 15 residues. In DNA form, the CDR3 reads TGTGCCAGCAGTTACTCGTCAACCTCCTACAATGAGCAGTTCTTC. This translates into CASSYSSTSYNEQFF.

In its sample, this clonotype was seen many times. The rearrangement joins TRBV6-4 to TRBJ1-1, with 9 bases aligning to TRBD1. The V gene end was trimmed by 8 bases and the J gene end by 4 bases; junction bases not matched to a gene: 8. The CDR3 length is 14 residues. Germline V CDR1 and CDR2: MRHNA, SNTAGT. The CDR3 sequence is CASRRDREGTEAFF. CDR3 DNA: TGTGCCAGCCGACGGGACAGGGAGGGCACTGAAGCTTTCTTT.

The CDR3 spells CSVGRDPSYEQYF. CDR3 DNA sequence: TGCAGCGTTGGTAGAGATCCAAGCTACGAGCAGTACTTC. The chain uses TRBV29-1 and TRBJ2-7; D is uncertain. The CDR3 has 13 residues. Germline V gives CDR1 SQVTM, CDR2 ANQGSEA. The V end was cut by 4 bases, the J end by 3 bases, with 13 bases between.